A selection of T cell receptor beta chains follows, all from one sample in a study of T cell responses to AZD1222 COVID-19 vaccine. Libraries were prepared by immunoSEQ multiplex PCR; TCRdb keeps only in-frame clonotypes and omits some of them. This table has about 87,000 clones, around nine tenths appearing once. Sequenced here: peripheral blood, sampled on day 0 of AZD1222 vaccination. The receptors stem from an adult in good health. Each CDR3 is given with its conserved first and last residue. Each record gives: V gene, J gene, CDR3 protein.

TRBV30,TRBJ2-2,CAWIPSGRNTGELFF
TRBV5-4,TRBJ1-6,CASSLGDSRNSPLHF
TRBV18,TRBJ2-5,CASSPPKETQYF
TRBV5-6,TRBJ2-3,CASSPGLVAPRGTDTQYF
TRBV5-5,TRBJ2-5,CASSMGRKETQYF
TRBV4-2,TRBJ2-3,CASSPQQGPMSTDTQYF
TRBV5-1,TRBJ2-2,CASSAGLPGRGELFF
TRBV6-4,TRBJ2-2,CASSEAGTGELFF
TRBV5-6,TRBJ1-3,CASSFRPLYSGNTIYF
TRBV18,TRBJ1-5,CASSYREYSNQPQHF
TRBV28,TRBJ2-1,CASSLVGGTGGYNEQFF
TRBV19,TRBJ1-1,CASSNRDREKAFF
TRBV27,TRBJ2-7,CASSFGGGTDEQYF
TRBV28,TRBJ1-2,CASSLRGSDGYTF
TRBV12-3/TRBV12-4,TRBJ2-1,CASSRETQEQFF